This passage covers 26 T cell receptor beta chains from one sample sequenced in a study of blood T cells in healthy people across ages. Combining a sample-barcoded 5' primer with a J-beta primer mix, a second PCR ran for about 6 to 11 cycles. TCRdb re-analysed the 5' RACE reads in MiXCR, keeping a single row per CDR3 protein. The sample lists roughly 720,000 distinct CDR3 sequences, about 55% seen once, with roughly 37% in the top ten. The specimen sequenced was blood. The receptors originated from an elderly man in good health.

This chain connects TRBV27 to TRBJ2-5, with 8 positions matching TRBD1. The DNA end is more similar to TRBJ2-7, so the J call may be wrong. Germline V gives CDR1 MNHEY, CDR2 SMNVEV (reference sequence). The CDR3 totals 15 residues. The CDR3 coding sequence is TGTGCCAGCAGTTTCTCCGGGACAGGAATCTACGAGCAGTACTTC. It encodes CASSFSGTGIYEQYF.

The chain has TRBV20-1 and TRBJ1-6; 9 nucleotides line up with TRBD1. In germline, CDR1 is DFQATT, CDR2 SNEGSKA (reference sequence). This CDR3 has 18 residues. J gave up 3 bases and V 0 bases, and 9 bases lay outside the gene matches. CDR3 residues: CSARDGRDRAIYNSPLHF. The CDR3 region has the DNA TGCAGTGCTAGAGATGGCCGGGACAGGGCTATCTATAATTCACCCCTCCACTTT.

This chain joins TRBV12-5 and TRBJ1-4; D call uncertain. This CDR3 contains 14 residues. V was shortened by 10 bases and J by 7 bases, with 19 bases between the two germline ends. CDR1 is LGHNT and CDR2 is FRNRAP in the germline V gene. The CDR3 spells CATSRNPLGEKLFF. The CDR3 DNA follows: TGTGCTACTTCCCGGAATCCCCTAGGTGAAAAACTGTTTTTT.

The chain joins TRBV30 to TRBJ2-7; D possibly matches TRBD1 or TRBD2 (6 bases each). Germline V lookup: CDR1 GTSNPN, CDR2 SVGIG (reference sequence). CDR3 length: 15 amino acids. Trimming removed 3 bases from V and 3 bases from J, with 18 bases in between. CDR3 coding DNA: TGTGCCTGGAGCGTTAGGGGGGCAGCGGACTACGAGCAGTACTTC. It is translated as CAWSVRGAADYEQYF.

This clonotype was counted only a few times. The chain's CDR3 is CASASGRNSYEQYF. The CDR3 DNA follows: TGTGCCAGCGCAAGCGGGAGAAACTCCTACGAGCAGTACTTC. The chain links TRBV12-3 or TRBV12-4 to TRBJ2-7, with 8 bases that match TRBD2. This CDR3 comprises 14 residues. With V trimmed by 8 bases and J by 0 bases, 6 bases remained unmatched.

The CDR3 region is CASSLGAWGPRAGYTF. For the CDR3, the DNA is TGTGCCAGCAGTTTAGGCGCATGGGGGCCGAGGGCTGGCTACACCTTC. The chain combines TRBV27 with TRBJ1-2; a weak D match, TRBD1 (6 bases). Germline V gene sequence: CDR1 MNHEY, CDR2 SMNVEV (reference sequence). The ends were cut back, 2 bases at V and 7 bases at J, with 20 bases in the middle. The length of the CDR3 is 16 residues.

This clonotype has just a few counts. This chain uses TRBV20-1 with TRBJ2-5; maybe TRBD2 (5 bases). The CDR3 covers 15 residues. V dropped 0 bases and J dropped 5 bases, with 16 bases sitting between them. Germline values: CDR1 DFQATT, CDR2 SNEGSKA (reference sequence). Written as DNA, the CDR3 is TGCAGTGCTAGAGATCCCGCGAGGCCGGGGGAGACCCAGTACTTC. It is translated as CSARDPARPGETQYF.

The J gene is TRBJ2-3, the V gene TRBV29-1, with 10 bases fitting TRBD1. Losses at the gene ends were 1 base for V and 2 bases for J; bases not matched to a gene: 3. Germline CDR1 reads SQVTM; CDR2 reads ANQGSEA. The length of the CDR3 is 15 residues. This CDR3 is CSVEGGTGDTDTQYF. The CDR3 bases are TGCAGCGTTGAAGGAGGGACAGGGGACACAGATACGCAGTATTTT.

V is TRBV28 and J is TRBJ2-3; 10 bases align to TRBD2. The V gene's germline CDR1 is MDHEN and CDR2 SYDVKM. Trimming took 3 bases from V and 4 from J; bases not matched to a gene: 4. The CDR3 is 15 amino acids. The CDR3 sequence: CASSFLAGGPDTQYF. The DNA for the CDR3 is TGTGCCAGCAGTTTCTTAGCGGGAGGACCAGATACGCAGTATTTT.

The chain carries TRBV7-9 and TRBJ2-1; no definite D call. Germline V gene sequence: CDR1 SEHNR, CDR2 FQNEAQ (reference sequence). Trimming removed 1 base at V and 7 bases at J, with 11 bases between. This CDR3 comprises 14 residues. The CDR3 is CASSLGTVRNEQFF. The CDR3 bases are TGTGCCAGCAGCTTAGGGACGGTCAGGAATGAGCAGTTCTTC.

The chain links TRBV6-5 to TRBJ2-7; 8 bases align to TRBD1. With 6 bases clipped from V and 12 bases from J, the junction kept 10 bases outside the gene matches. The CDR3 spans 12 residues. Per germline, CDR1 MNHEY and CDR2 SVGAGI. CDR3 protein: CASSDTEDRAYF. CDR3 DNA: TGTGCCAGCAGCGACACCGAGGACAGGGCGTACTTC.

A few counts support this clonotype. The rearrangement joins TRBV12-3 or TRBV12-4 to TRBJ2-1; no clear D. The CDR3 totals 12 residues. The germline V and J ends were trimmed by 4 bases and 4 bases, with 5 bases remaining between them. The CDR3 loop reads CASSWPYNEQFF. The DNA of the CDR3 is TGTGCCAGCAGTTGGCCGTACAATGAGCAGTTCTTC.

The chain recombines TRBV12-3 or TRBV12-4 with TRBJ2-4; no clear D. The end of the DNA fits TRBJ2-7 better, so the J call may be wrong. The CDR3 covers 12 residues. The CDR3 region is CASSLRRHEQYF. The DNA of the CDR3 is TGTGCCAGCAGTTTAAGGAGACACGAGCAGTACTTC.

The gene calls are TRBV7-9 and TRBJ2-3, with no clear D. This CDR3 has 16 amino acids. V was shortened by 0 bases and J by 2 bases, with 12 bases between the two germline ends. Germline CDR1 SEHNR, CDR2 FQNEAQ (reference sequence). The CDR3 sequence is CASSLAERRLTDTQYF. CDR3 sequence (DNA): TGTGCCAGCAGCTTAGCCGAGCGAAGACTCACAGATACGCAGTATTTT.

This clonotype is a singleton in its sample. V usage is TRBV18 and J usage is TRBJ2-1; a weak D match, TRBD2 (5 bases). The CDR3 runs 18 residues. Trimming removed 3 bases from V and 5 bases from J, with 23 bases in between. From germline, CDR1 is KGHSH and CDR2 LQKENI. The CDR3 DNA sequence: TGTGCCAGCTCACCGGGAGCGCCCACCGGATTACTTCACAATGAGCAGTTCTTC. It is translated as CASSPGAPTGLLHNEQFF.

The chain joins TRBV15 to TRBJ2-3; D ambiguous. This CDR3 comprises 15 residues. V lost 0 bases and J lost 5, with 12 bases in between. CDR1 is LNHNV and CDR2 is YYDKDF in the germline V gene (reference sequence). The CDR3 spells CATSRDRPGGDTQYF. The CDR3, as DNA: TGTGCCACCAGCAGAGATAGGCCCGGCGGAGATACGCAGTATTTT. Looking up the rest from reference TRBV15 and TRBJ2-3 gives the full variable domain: DAMVIQNPRYQVTQFGKPVTLSCSQTLNHNVMYWYQQKSSQAPKLLFHYYDKDFNNEADTPDNFQSRRPNTSFCFLDIRSPGLGDTAMYLCATSRDRPGGDTQYFGPGTRLTVL.

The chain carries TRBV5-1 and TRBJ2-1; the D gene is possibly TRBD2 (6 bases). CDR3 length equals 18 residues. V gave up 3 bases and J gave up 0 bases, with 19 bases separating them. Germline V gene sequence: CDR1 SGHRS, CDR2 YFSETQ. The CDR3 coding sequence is TGCGCCAGCAGCTCCCGATCGGATAGCGGACTCTCCTACAATGAGCAGTTCTTC. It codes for CASSSRSDSGLSYNEQFF.

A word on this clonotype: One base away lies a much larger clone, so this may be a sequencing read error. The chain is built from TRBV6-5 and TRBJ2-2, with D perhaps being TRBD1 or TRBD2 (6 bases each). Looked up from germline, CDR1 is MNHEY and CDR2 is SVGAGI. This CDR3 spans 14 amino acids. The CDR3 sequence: CASLEQGAGGVLFF. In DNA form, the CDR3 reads TGTGCCAGCCTGGAACAGGGTGCGGGCGGGGTGCTGTTTTTT.

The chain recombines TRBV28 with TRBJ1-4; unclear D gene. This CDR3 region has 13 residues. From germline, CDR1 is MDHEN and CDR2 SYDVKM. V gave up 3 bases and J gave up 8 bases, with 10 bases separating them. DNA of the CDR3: TGTGCCAGCAGTTTCTTGACGCCAGAAAAACTGTTTTTT. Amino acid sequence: CASSFLTPEKLFF. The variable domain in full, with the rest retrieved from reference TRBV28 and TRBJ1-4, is DVKVTQSSRYLVKRTGEKVFLECVQDMDHENMFWYRQDPGLGLRLIYFSYDVKMKEKGDIPEGYSVSREKKERFSLILESASTNQTSMYLCASSFLTPEKLFFGSGTQLSVL.

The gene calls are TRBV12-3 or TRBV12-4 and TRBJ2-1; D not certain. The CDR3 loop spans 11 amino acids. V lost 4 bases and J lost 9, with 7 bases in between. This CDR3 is CASSSTPEQFF. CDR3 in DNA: TGTGCCAGCAGTTCGACACCTGAGCAGTTCTTC.

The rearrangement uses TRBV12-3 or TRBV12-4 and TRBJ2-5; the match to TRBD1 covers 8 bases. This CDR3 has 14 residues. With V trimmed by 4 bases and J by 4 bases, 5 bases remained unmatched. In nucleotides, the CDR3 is TGTGCCAGCAGTTACCAGGACAGGGCAGAGACCCAGTACTTC. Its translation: CASSYQDRAETQYF.

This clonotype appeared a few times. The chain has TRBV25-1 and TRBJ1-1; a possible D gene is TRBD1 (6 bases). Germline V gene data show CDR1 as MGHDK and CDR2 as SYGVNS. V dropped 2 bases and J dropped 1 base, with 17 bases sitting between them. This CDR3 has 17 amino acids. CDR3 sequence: CASSEGTLAYWNTEAFF. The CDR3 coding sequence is TGTGCCAGCAGTGAAGGGACACTGGCTTACTGGAACACTGAAGCTTTCTTT.

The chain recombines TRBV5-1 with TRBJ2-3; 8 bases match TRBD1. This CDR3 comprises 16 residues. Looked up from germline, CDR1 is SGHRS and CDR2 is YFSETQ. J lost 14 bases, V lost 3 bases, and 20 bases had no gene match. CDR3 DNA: TGCGCCAGCAGCTCAGGGGGCAATTCGGGGCACAGATACGCGTATTTT. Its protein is CASSSGGNSGHRYAYF.

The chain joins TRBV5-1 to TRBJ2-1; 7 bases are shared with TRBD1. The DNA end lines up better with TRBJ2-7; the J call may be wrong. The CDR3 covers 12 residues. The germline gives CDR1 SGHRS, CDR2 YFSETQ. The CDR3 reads CASSPDRREQYF. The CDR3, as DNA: TGCGCCAGCAGCCCGGACAGGCGTGAGCAGTACTTC.

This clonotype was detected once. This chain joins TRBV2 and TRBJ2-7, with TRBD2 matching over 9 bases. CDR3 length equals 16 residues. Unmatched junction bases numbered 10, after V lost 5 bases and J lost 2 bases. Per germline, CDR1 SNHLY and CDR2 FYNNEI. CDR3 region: CASSYPSGRRPYEQYF. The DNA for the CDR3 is TGTGCCAGCAGTTATCCAAGCGGGAGGAGGCCCTACGAGCAGTACTTC.

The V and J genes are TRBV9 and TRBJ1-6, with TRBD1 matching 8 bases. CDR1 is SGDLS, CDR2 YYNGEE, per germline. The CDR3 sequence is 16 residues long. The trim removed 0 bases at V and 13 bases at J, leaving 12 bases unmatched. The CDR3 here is CASSVVSGQGLEPLHF. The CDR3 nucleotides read TGTGCCAGCAGCGTAGTGAGCGGACAGGGATTAGAGCCCCTCCACTTT.